This entry lists 3 T cell receptor beta chains sequenced from one sample in a study of shared clonotypes between healthy human individuals. Generated by immunoSEQ multiplex PCR, the TCRdb table keeps only in-frame clones and is missing some. The sample lists 2.3 million or so clones; more than 85% were seen once. Sequenced sample: naive CD4+ T cells from PBMCs. Regarding subset: CD45RA+ positively selected. Receptors originate from a man in his late teens or twenties in good health. Some clones in this sample may be carry-over from other donors' samples.

This chain uses TRBV4-2 with TRBJ1-2, with 8 positions matching TRBD1. This CDR3 is built from 14 residues. The J segment lost 6 bases and the V segment lost 0 bases, leaving 3 bases of the junction unmatched. Germline loops: CDR1 LGHNA, CDR2 YNFKEQ. The CDR3 reads CASSQDETGDGYTF. In nucleotides, the CDR3 is TGTGCCAGCAGCCAAGACGAGACAGGGGATGGCTACACCTTC.

The chain carries TRBV7-3 and TRBJ2-3, with 10 bases that match TRBD2. The CDR3 totals 19 residues. The germline gives CDR1 SGHTA, CDR2 FQGTGA. V shed 3 bases and J 8 bases; nucleotides not matched to a gene: 20. As DNA, the CDR3 is TGTGCCAGCAGCTTTCGGGGGACTAGCGAGACCTCCCCTCAGGGTACGCAGTATTTT. Its protein is CASSFRGTSETSPQGTQYF. Based on the CDR3 plus reference TRBV7-3 and TRBJ2-3, the full variable domain is GAGVSQTPSNKVTEKGKYVELRCDPISGHTALYWYRQSLGQGPEFLIYFQGTGAADDSGLPNDRFFAVRPEGSVSTLKIQRTERGDSAVYLCASSFRGTSETSPQGTQYFGPGTRLTVL.

The V and J genes are TRBV7-2 and TRBJ1-2; perhaps TRBD1 as D (5 bases). The ends were cut back, 3 bases at V and 5 bases at J, with 16 bases in the middle. From germline, CDR1 is SGHTA and CDR2 FQGNSA. The CDR3 is 15 amino acids. CDR3: CASSLERQRGYGYTF. The CDR3 region has the DNA TGTGCCAGCAGCTTGGAGAGACAACGGGGGTATGGCTACACCTTC.